The rows below give T cell receptor beta chains drawn from one sample of a study of shared clonotypes between healthy human individuals. The assay was immunoSEQ multiplex PCR, and TCRdb's table has in-frame clones only and misses some. The profile shows roughly 1 million clones, 65% to 80% of them singletons. Material for sequencing was memory CD4+ T cells sorted from blood. Source of these receptors: a man between 18 and 35 years old in good health. The CDR3 runs from the conserved cysteine through the conserved F or W. D genes are given only for firm matches. Size is stated for part of the rows, as once, few or many counts, or as a class when the clone is expanded.

D gene	V gene	J gene	clone size	CDR3 protein	CDR3 DNA
TRBD2	TRBV6-4	TRBJ2-1	-	CASESTWAWGGRHNEQFF	TGTGCCAGCGAATCGACATGGGCCTGGGGGGGAAGACACAATGAGCAGTTCTTC
TRBD2	TRBV9	TRBJ2-3	-	CASSKLAGGGTDTQYF	TGTGCCAGCAGCAAACTAGCGGGGGGGGGCACAGATACGCAGTATTTT
-	TRBV7-2	TRBJ2-5	-	CASSPQETQYF	TGTGCCAGCAGCCCTCAAGAGACCCAGTACTTC
TRBD1	TRBV18	TRBJ1-1	once	CASSPLVPGTVNTEAFF	TGTGCCAGCTCACCACTAGTGCCCGGGACAGTGAACACTGAAGCTTTCTTT
-	TRBV5-1	TRBJ2-2	-	CASSLGRDTGELFF	TGCGCCAGCAGCTTGGGCAGGGACACCGGGGAGCTGTTTTTT
-	TRBV6-1	TRBJ2-3	many	CASSDYRGITDTQYF	TGTGCCAGCAGTGATTACCGGGGGATAACAGATACGCAGTATTTT
-	TRBV19	TRBJ1-2	-	CASSTSPEQRTTYTF	TGTGCCAGTAGTACATCTCCGGAACAGCGGACCACCTACACCTTC
-	TRBV21-1	TRBJ2-2	-	CASSKARASGYTGELFF	TGTGCCAGCAGCAAAGCTAGGGCTAGCGGGTACACCGGGGAGCTGTTTTTT
-	TRBV1	TRBJ2-5	-	CTSSQESVETSGRGAQETQYF	TGCACCAGCAGCCAAGAATCGGTGGAGACTAGCGGGAGAGGTGCCCAAGAGACCCAGTACTTC
-	TRBV15	TRBJ2-4	-	CATSRGGEGKNIQYF	TGTGCCACCAGTAGAGGGGGTGAGGGCAAAAACATTCAGTACTTC
TRBD1	TRBV10-3	TRBJ1-2	-	CATIGDRGNGGYTF	TGTGCCACCATCGGGGACAGGGGGAATGGAGGCTACACCTTC
-	TRBV29-1	TRBJ2-1	-	CSDIRGGTGSYNEQFF	TGCAGCGACATTCGAGGAGGGACGGGGAGCTACAATGAGCAGTTCTTC
TRBD2	TRBV9	TRBJ2-5	once	CASSEHPGTSSQETQYF	TGTGCCAGCAGCGAACATCCCGGGACTAGCAGCCAAGAGACCCAGTACTTC
-	TRBV6-4	TRBJ1-5	-	CASSGLGQPQHF	TGTGCCAGCAGTGGATTGGGTCAGCCCCAGCATTTT
-	TRBV5-4	TRBJ2-3	many	CASSRPQQADTQYF	TGTGCCAGCAGCCGACCCCAGCAGGCAGATACGCAGTATTTT
TRBD1	TRBV27	TRBJ1-1	-	CASSLTGFTEAFF	TGTGCCAGCAGTTTGACAGGGTTCACTGAAGCTTTCTTT
-	TRBV30	TRBJ1-1	-	CAYEGVRQANTEAFF	TGTGCCTACGAAGGGGTAAGGCAAGCGAACACTGAAGCTTTCTTT
TRBD1	TRBV9	TRBJ2-5	-	CASSPSGTAKETQYF	TGTGCCAGCAGCCCCTCCGGGACAGCAAAAGAGACCCAGTACTTC
TRBD1	TRBV14	TRBJ1-5	once	CASSARDRSSNQPQHF	TGTGCCAGCAGCGCCCGGGACAGGAGCTCCAATCAGCCCCAGCATTTT
-	TRBV2	TRBJ1-1	-	CASSEGGGSAFF	TGTGCCAGCAGTGAAGGGGGCGGCTCTGCTTTCTTT
-	TRBV9	TRBJ2-6	-	CASSVTTTGANVLTF	TGTGCCAGCAGCGTAACTACGACTGGGGCCAACGTCCTGACTTTC